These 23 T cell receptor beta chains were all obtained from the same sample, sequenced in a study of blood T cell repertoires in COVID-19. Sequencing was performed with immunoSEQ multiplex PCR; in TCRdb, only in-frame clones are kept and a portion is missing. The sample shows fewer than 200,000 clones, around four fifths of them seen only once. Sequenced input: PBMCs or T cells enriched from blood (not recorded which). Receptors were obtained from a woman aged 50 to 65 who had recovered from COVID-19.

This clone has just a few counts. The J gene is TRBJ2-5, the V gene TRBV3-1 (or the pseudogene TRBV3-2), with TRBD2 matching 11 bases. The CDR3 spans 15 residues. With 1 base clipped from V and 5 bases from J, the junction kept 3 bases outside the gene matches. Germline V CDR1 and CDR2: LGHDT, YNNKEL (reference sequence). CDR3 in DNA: TGTGCCAGCAGCCAAGGACTAGCGGGATCGGAGACCCAGTACTTC. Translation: CASSQGLAGSETQYF.

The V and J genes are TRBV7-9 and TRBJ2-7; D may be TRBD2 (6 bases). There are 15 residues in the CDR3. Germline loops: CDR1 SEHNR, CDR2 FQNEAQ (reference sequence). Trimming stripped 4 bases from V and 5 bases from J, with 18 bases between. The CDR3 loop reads CASSYGGAGWDEQYF. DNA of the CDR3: TGTGCCAGCAGCTATGGAGGGGCTGGTTGGGACGAGCAGTACTTC.

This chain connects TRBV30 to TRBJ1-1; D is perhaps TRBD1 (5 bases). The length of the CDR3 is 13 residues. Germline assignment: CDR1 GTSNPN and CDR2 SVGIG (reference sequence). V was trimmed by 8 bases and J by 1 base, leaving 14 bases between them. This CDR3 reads CAGSRTSNTEAFF. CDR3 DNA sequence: TGTGCCGGCTCCCGGACATCGAACACTGAAGCTTTCTTT.

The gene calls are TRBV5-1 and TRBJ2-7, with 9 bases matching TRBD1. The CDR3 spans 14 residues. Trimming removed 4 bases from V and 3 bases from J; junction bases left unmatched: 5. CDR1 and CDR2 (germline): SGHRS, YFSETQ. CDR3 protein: CASSGGQGVYEQYF. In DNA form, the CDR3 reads TGCGCCAGCAGCGGGGGACAGGGTGTCTACGAGCAGTACTTC. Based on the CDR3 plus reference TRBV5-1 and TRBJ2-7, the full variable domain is KAGVTQTPRYLIKTRGQQVTLSCSPISGHRSVSWYQQTPGQGLQFLFEYFSETQRNKGNFPGRFSGRQFSNSRSEMNVSTLELGDSALYLCASSGGQGVYEQYFGPGTRLTVT.

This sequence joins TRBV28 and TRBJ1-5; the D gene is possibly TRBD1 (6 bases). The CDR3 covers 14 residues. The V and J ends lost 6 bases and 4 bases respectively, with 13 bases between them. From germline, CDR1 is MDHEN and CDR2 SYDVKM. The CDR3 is CASRLGQLNQPQHF. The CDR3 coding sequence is TGTGCCAGCAGGCTCGGACAGTTAAATCAGCCCCAGCATTTT.

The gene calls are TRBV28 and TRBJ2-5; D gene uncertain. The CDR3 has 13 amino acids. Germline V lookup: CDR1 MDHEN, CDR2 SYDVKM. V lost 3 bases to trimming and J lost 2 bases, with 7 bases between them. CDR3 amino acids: CASSLRIQETQYF. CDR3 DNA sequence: TGTGCCAGCAGTTTGCGGATACAAGAGACCCAGTACTTC.

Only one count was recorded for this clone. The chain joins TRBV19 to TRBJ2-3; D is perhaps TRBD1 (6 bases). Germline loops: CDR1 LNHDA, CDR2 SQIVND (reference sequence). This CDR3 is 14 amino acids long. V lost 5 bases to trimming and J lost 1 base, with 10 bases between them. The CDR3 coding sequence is TGTGCCAGTAGTCACAGGGAACGCACAGATACGCAGTATTTT. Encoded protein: CASSHRERTDTQYF.

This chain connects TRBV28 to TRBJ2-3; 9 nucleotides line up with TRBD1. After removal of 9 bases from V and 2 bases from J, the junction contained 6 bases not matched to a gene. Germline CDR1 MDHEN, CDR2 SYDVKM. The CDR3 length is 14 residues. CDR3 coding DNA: TGTGCCAGGGGGACAGGGCCCCACACAGATACGCAGTATTTT. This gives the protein CARGTGPHTDTQYF.

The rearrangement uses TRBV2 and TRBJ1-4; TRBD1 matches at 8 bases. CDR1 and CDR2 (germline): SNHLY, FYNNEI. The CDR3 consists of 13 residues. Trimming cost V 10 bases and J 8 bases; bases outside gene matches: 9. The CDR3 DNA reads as TGTGCCACCTCGACAGGGGTCCTCGAAAAACTGTTTTTT. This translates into CATSTGVLEKLFF.

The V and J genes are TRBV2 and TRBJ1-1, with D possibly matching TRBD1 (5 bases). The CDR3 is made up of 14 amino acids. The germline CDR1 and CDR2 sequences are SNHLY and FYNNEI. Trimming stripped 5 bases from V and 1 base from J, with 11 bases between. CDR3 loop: CASSYSGGNTEAFF. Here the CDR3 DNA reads TGTGCCAGCAGTTATTCGGGGGGGAACACTGAAGCTTTCTTT.

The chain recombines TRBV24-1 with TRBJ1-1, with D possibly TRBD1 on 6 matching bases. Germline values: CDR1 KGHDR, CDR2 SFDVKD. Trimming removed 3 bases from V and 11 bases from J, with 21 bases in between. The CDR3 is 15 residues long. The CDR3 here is CATSDPASGTMKAFF. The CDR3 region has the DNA TGTGCCACCAGTGATCCGGCCTCCGGGACAATGAAGGCTTTCTTT.

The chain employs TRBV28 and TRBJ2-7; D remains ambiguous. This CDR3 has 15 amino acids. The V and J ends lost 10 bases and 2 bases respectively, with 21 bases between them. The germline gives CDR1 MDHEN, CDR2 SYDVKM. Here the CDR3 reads CATTSGFDPTYEQYF. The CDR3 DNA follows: TGTGCCACCACCTCCGGGTTCGACCCCACCTACGAGCAGTACTTC.

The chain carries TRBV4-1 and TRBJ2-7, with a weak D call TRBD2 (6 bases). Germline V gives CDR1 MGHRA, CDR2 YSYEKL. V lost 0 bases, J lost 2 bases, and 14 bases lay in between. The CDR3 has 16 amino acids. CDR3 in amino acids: CASSQDRGKRAYEQYF. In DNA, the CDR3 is TGCGCCAGCAGCCAAGATCGGGGGAAGCGGGCCTACGAGCAGTACTTC.

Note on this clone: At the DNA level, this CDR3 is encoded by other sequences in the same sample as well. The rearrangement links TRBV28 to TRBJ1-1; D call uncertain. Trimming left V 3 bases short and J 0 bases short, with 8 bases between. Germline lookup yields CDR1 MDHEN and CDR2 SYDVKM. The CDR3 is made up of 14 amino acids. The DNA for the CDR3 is TGTGCCAGCAGTTTCCCCGGGATGAACACTGAAGCTTTCTTT. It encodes CASSFPGMNTEAFF.

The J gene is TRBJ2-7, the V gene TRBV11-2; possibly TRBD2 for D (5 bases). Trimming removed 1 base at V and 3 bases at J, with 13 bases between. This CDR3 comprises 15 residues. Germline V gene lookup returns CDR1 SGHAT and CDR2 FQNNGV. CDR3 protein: CASSLAASRYYEQYF. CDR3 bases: TGTGCCAGCAGCTTAGCGGCTAGCAGATACTACGAGCAGTACTTC.

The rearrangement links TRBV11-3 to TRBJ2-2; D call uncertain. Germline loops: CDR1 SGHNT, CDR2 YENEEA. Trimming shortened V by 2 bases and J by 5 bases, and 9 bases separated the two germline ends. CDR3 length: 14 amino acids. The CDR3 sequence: CASSLNTWTGELFF. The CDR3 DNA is TGTGCCAGCAGCTTAAATACTTGGACCGGGGAGCTGTTTTTT.

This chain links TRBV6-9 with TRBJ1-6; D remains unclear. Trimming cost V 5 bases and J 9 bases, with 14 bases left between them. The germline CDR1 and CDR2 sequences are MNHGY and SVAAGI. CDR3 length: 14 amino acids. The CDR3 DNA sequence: TGTGCCAGCAGTCAGGACTCAACCCCTTCACCCCTCCACTTT. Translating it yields CASSQDSTPSPLHF.

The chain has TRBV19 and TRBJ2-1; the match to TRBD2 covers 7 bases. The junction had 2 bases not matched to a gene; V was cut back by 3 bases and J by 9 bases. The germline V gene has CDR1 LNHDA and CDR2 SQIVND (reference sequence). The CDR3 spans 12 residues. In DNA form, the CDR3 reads TGTGCCAGTAGTATGGCGGGAGCTGAGCAGTTCTTC. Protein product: CASSMAGAEQFF.

The CDR3 protein is CASSVDDRMSSYEQYF. CDR3 nucleotide sequence: TGTGCCAGCAGCGTAGACGACAGGATGAGCTCCTACGAGCAGTACTTC. The genes are TRBV9 and TRBJ2-7, with TRBD1 as a possible D gene (6 bases). V gave up 0 bases and J gave up 0 bases, with 13 bases separating them. The CDR3 has 16 amino acids. Germline assignment: CDR1 SGDLS and CDR2 YYNGEE.

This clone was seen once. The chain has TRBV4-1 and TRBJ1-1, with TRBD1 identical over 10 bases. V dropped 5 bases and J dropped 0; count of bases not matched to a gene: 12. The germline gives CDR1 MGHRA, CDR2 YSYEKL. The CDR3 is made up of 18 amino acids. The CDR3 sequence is CASSKPGQGIRLNTEAFF. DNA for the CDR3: TGCGCCAGCAGCAAACCGGGACAGGGGATACGGTTGAACACTGAAGCTTTCTTT.

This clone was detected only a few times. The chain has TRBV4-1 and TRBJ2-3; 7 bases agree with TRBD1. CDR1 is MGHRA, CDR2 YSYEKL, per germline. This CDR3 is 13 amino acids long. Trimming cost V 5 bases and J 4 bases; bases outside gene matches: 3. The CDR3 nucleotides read TGCGCCAGCAGCAACACAGGGGCAGATACGCAGTATTTT. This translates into CASSNTGADTQYF.

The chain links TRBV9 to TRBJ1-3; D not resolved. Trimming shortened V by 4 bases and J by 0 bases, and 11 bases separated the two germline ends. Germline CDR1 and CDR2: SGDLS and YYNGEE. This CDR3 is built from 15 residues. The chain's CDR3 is CASSPQRISGNTIYF. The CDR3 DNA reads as TGTGCCAGCAGCCCCCAGAGGATCTCTGGAAACACCATATATTTT.

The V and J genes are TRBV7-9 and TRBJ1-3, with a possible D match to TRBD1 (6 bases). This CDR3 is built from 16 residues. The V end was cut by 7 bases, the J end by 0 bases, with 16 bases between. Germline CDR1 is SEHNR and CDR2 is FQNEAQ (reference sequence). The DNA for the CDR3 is TGTGCCAGCAACCCCCGAGGGGGTTACTCTGGAAACACCATATATTTT. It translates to CASNPRGGYSGNTIYF.